These T cell receptor beta chains were read from a single sample in a study of OX40 agonist ivuxolimab in advanced cancers. Using immunoSEQ multiplex PCR, the repertoire was profiled, and TCRdb retains in-frame clones only, with some absent. The sample carries nearly 65,000 clones, 90% to 95% recorded once. Sequenced material: CD4+ or CD8+ T cells sorted from blood, taken in a trial of the OX40 agonist ivuxolimab. These receptor sequences come from an adult with an advanced solid tumor such as melanoma, head and neck, liver or kidney cancer. CDR3s include the opening cysteine and the closing phenylalanine or tryptophan. D genes are given only for firm matches. Clone size is shown for a subset of rows, as once, few, many or a class of expanded clone.

D	V	size	J	CDR3	DNA
-	TRBV14	-	TRBJ1-1	CASSRLGGGTEAFF	TGTGCCAGCAGCCGGTTAGGGGGAGGCACTGAAGCTTTCTTT
TRBD2	TRBV4-1	-	TRBJ2-3	CASSQVPSGRTDTQYF	TGCGCCAGCAGCCAAGTCCCTAGCGGGAGAACAGATACGCAGTATTTT
-	TRBV6-1	-	TRBJ1-3	CASRSRAGSGNTIYF	TGTGCCAGCAGATCGAGGGCAGGCTCTGGAAACACCATATATTTT
-	TRBV18	-	TRBJ2-1	CASSPFTESSYNEQFF	TGTGCCAGCTCACCATTCACCGAAAGCTCCTACAATGAGCAGTTCTTC
TRBD2	TRBV5-1	-	TRBJ2-1	CASSSGLGQEDEQFF	TGCGCCAGCAGCTCGGGACTAGGTCAAGAAGATGAGCAGTTCTTC
-	TRBV28	once	TRBJ1-3	CASISGSGNTIYF	TGTGCCAGTATTTCAGGCTCTGGAAACACCATATATTTT
-	TRBV9	-	TRBJ1-2	CASSVRRATAGGYTF	TGTGCCAGCAGCGTACGGAGGGCCACGGCTGGGGGCTACACCTTC
-	TRBV7-8	-	TRBJ2-2	CASSTRERTNTGELFF	TGTGCCAGCAGCACCCGGGAGCGGACAAACACCGGGGAGCTGTTTTTT
-	TRBV29-1	-	TRBJ1-1	CSALGGMRYEAFF	TGCAGCGCCTTGGGCGGGATGAGATACGAAGCTTTCTTT
TRBD2	TRBV28	once	TRBJ2-3	CASSLAGAPPDTQYF	TGTGCCAGCAGTCTAGCGGGAGCCCCCCCAGATACGCAGTATTTT
-	TRBV11-2	-	TRBJ2-5	CASSLSGTVQETQYF	TGTGCCAGCAGCTTAAGTGGGACGGTCCAAGAGACCCAGTACTTC
-	TRBV12-2	once	TRBJ2-7	CASRDRDRANEQYF	TGTGCAAGTCGCGACCGGGACAGGGCCAACGAGCAGTACTTC
TRBD1	TRBV7-9	-	TRBJ2-5	CASSPRGFGSETQYF	TGTGCCAGCAGTCCCAGGGGGTTTGGGTCGGAGACCCAGTACTTC
-	TRBV13	-	TRBJ2-5	CASSLSYEHLKETQYF	TGTGCCAGCAGCTTAAGTTACGAGCACCTGAAAGAGACCCAGTACTTC
-	TRBV7-9	-	TRBJ2-2	CASSLEPGELFF	TGTGCCAGCAGCCTAGAACCCGGGGAGCTGTTTTTT
-	TRBV10-1	once	TRBJ2-3	CASSEFGGQGGDTQYF	TGCGCCAGCAGTGAGTTTGGGGGCCAGGGAGGAGATACGCAGTATTTT
-	TRBV27	-	TRBJ2-7	CASSPEGGTYEQYF	TGTGCCAGCAGCCCGGAGGGGGGAACCTACGAGCAGTACTTC
-	TRBV27	-	TRBJ2-2	CASGTFPGLELFF	TGTGCCAGCGGGACCTTCCCGGGACTCGAGCTGTTTTTT
-	TRBV28	-	TRBJ1-6	CASSTSPRNYNSPLHF	TGTGCCAGCAGCACCTCCCCGAGAAACTATAATTCACCCCTCCACTTT
TRBD2	TRBV27	-	TRBJ2-7	CASSLTGLADYEQYF	TGTGCCAGCAGTTTAACGGGACTAGCGGACTACGAGCAGTACTTC
TRBD2	TRBV5-1	once	TRBJ2-7	CASSTGLAGRYEQYF	TGCGCCAGCAGCACGGGACTAGCGGGAAGGTACGAGCAGTACTTC
-	TRBV29-1	-	TRBJ1-1	CSVLRGLAEAFF	TGCAGCGTGCTCAGGGGTTTAGCTGAAGCTTTCTTT
-	TRBV6-1	-	TRBJ1-1	CASILGAGARTEAFF	TGTGCCAGCATCCTGGGGGCAGGGGCGAGGACTGAAGCTTTCTTT
TRBD2	TRBV27	once	TRBJ2-1	CASSLGTRLKDEQFF	TGTGCCAGCAGTCTGGGGACTAGACTAAAAGATGAGCAGTTCTTC
TRBD2	TRBV28	once	TRBJ2-3	CASSPYPGLAGELDTQYF	TGTGCCAGCAGTCCATATCCGGGACTAGCGGGGGAGTTAGATACGCAGTATTTT
TRBD1	TRBV5-1	-	TRBJ2-3	CASSFGTGPTDTQYF	TGCGCCAGCAGCTTCGGGACAGGGCCCACAGATACGCAGTATTTT
-	TRBV4-2	-	TRBJ2-2	CASSQDSAGELFF	TGTGCCAGCAGCCAAGATTCCGCCGGGGAGCTGTTTTTT
TRBD2	TRBV4-2	-	TRBJ2-1	CASSQELAGYNEQFF	TGTGCCAGCAGCCAAGAACTAGCGGGCTACAATGAGCAGTTCTTC
-	TRBV27	-	TRBJ1-4	CASSSEYGDEKLFF	TGTGCCAGCAGTTCCGAGTACGGAGATGAAAAACTGTTTTTT
TRBD1	TRBV5-1	-	TRBJ1-1	CASSLTGELTEAFF	TGCGCCAGCAGCTTAACAGGGGAATTGACTGAAGCTTTCTTT
-	TRBV7-8	-	TRBJ2-1	CASSLLEGDEQFF	TGTGCCAGCAGCTTGCTGGAGGGAGATGAGCAGTTCTTC
-	TRBV4-2	-	TRBJ1-2	CASSQGGPYYGYTF	TGTGCCAGCAGCCAGGGTGGCCCATACTATGGCTACACCTTC
TRBD1	TRBV6-5	-	TRBJ1-2	CASSYRGRGYGYTF	TGTGCCAGCAGCTACAGGGGAAGGGGCTATGGCTACACCTTC
-	TRBV5-4	-	TRBJ2-1	CASTWQGNNEQFF	TGTGCCAGCACTTGGCAGGGAAACAATGAGCAGTTCTTC
-	TRBV7-3	-	TRBJ2-3	CASSPEADTQYF	TGTGCCAGCAGCCCTGAGGCGGATACGCAGTATTTT
-	TRBV6-5	-	TRBJ2-3	CASSYSRTEGTDTQYF	TGTGCCAGCAGTTACTCCCGGACGGAAGGCACAGATACGCAGTATTTT
-	TRBV27	-	TRBJ2-7	CASSPGGRGYEQYF	TGTGCCAGCAGCCCCGGCGGGCGAGGATACGAGCAGTACTTC
-	TRBV10-1	once	TRBJ1-2	CASGDNGDYTF	TGCGCCAGCGGGGATAATGGAGACTACACCTTC
-	TRBV5-4	-	TRBJ2-1	CASNRVSYNEQFF	TGTGCCAGCAATAGAGTAAGCTACAATGAGCAGTTCTTC
-	TRBV25-1	-	TRBJ2-5	CASSGLYQETQYF	TGTGCCAGCAGCGGGCTATACCAAGAGACCCAGTACTTC
-	TRBV28	-	TRBJ2-3	CASSLFADTQYF	TGTGCCAGCAGTTTATTTGCAGATACGCAGTATTTT